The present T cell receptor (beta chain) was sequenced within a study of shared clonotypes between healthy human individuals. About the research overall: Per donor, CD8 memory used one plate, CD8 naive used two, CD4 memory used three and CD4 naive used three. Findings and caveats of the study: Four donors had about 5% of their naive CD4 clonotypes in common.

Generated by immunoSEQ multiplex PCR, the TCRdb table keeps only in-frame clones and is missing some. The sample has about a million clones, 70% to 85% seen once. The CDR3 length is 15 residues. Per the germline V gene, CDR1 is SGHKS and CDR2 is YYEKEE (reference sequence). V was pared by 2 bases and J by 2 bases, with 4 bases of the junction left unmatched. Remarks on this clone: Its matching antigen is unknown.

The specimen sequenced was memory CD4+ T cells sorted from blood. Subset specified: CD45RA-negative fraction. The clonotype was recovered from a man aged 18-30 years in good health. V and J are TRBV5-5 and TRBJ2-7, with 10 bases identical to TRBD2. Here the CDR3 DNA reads TGTGCCAGCAGCTTAGTCCTAGCGGGAGCCTACGAGCAGTACTTC. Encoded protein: CASSLVLAGAYEQYF.